This T cell receptor beta chain stems from a study of T-cell memory formation after mild COVID-19. Notes on the study in general: Mainly CM and EM harbored the contracting CD4+ clones; mainly EMRA harbored the CD8+ ones.

TCRdb reprocessed the 5' RACE reads via MiXCR and lists one record per CDR3 protein. The sample yields roughly 560,000 distinct CDR3 sequences, about a fifth seen once. V lost 0 bases to trimming and J lost 2 bases, with 11 bases between them. The CDR3 runs to 16 residues. CDR1 LGHNA and CDR2 YSLEER come from the germline V gene. Details on this clonotype: No antigen is known for it.

V is TRBV4-3 and J is TRBJ1-5; the D is unclear. The sample consisted of PBMCs or a T cell subset sorted from them (not recorded which). The clonotype comes from an adult woman who had mild COVID-19 (a few samples of this study predate the infection). Cell type and time point are not known. CDR3 DNA: TGCGCCAGCAGCCAAGAAAGCGCTAGCGGCAATCAGCCCCAGCATTTT. Protein: CASSQESASGNQPQHF.